Presented here are 28 T cell receptor beta chains from one specimen sequenced in a study of tumor-infiltrating lymphocytes in primary liver carcinoma. Reverse transcription of roughly 0.45 ug total RNA with a constant-region primer produced TCR beta cDNA. Three nested multiplex PCR rounds of slightly modified ARM-PCR generated TCR beta libraries. The first two PCR rounds, nine to ten cycles each, used TRBV1-TRBV30 forward primers and a C-beta reverse primer. Each CDR3 protein gets one entry after TCRdb re-called the multiplex PCR reads with MiXCR. The table has some 180,000 distinct CDR3 sequences, around 60% seen once. Germline DNA was also extracted, while the blood RNA originated from unsorted whole blood. Source material: peripheral blood. Receptors were obtained from a man in his forties with primary liver carcinoma and hepatitis B virus infection.

This clonotype occurred a few times. V and J are TRBV6-5 and TRBJ1-4; TRBD1 matches at 7 bases. V shed 0 bases, J shed 5 bases, and the junction held 9 bases outside the gene matches. The germline V gene encodes CDR1 MNHEY and CDR2 SVGAGI. The CDR3 consists of 17 residues. The CDR3 DNA reads TGTGCCAGCAGTTACTCTGGGTGGACAGGAGTAAATGAAAAACTGTTTTTT. It specifies CASSYSGWTGVNEKLFF.

The chain couples TRBV5-6 to TRBJ1-5; D uncertain. V was cut by 4 bases and J by 6 bases, with 8 bases left in between. Germline values: CDR1 SGHDT, CDR2 YYEEEE. The CDR3 is made up of 12 amino acids. In nucleotides, the CDR3 is TGTGCCAGCAGCAAGTGGCCTCAGCCCCAGCATTTT. This translates into CASSKWPQPQHF.

The chain has TRBV11-1 and TRBJ2-3; TRBD1 might be the D (6 bases). This CDR3 is 13 amino acids long. The V gene lost 11 bases and the J gene lost 4 bases, with 16 bases spanning the gap. CDR1 is SGHAT and CDR2 is FQDESV in the germline V gene (reference sequence). The CDR3 DNA sequence: TGTGCCGGCAACGGAGAGGGGGCAGATACGCAGTATTTT. Its translation is CAGNGEGADTQYF.

Points on this clonotype: One end of the junction does not line up with germline, which may come from a read error. The CDR3 region is CASSLDSLQGQQFF. The DNA for the CDR3 is TGTGCTAGCAGCTTAGATAGTTTACAGGGGCAGCAGTTCTTC. V and J are TRBV11-2 and TRBJ2-1; TRBD1 agrees at 7 bases. Germline V lookup: CDR1 SGHAT, CDR2 FQNNGV. The CDR3 sequence is 14 residues long. The complete variable domain, with remaining parts taken from reference TRBV11-2 and TRBJ2-1, reads EAGVAQSPRYKIIEKRQSVAFWCNPISGHATLYWYQQILGQGPKLLIQFQNNGVVDDSQLPKDRFSAERLKGVDSTLKIQPAKLEDSAVYLCASSLDSLQGQQFFGPGTRLTVL.

With respect to this clonotype: A junction boundary mismatches the germline segment, possibly from a read error. In nucleotides, the CDR3 is TGTGCCAGTCCGGATCGTCACAATGAGCAGGTCTTC. Translation: CASPDRHNEQVF. The chain carries TRBV6-9 and TRBJ2-1; D is unresolved. Germline CDR1 is MNHGY and CDR2 is SVAAGI. The CDR3 is 12 amino acids.

The rearrangement links TRBV28 to TRBJ2-5; 7 nucleotides match TRBD1. The ends lost 8 bases at V and 3 bases at J; junction bases unmatched: 6. The V gene's germline CDR1 is MDHEN and CDR2 SYDVKM. The CDR3 is 13 amino acids. The CDR3 nucleotides read TGTGCCAGCCTAGGGGGCTGGGAAGAGACCCAGTACTTC. Its translation: CASLGGWEETQYF. Full variable domain (rest looked up from reference TRBV28 and TRBJ2-5): DVKVTQSSRYLVKRTGEKVFLECVQDMDHENMFWYRQDPGLGLRLIYFSYDVKMKEKGDIPEGYSVSREKKERFSLILESASTNQTSMYLCASLGGWEETQYFGPGTRLLVL.

On this clonotype: A junction end diverges from the germline sequence, so it may reflect a read error. V gene TRBV11-2 combines with J gene TRBJ2-4, with TRBD2 matching 8 bases. This CDR3 is built from 19 residues. Germline assignment: CDR1 SGHAT and CDR2 FQNNGV. The CDR3 is CASRGLRREAGIPKSIQYF. In nucleotides, the CDR3 is TGTGCCAGCAGGGGCTTAAGGCGGGAGGCGGGAATACCCAAAAGCATTCAGTACTTC.

V usage is TRBV4-1 and J usage is TRBJ1-2; 10 bases fit TRBD1. Germline V lookup: CDR1 MGHRA, CDR2 YSYEKL. V trimming: 7 bases; J trimming: 4 bases; junction bases outside the gene matches: 9. This CDR3 is 15 amino acids long. The CDR3 nucleotides are TGCGCCAGCAACAGCCGGGACAGGGGAACCTATGGCTACACCTTC. This gives the protein CASNSRDRGTYGYTF.

This clonotype was seen only once. The junction departs from the called germline gene at one end, perhaps through a read error. The chain carries TRBV11-3 and TRBJ2-1; 14 nucleotides line up with TRBD2. The length of the CDR3 is 19 residues. Germline V gene lookup returns CDR1 SGHNT and CDR2 YENEEA. In DNA, the CDR3 is TGTACCAGCAGCTTAGAAACCGGGACTAGCGGGAGTTTCTACAATGAGCAGTTCTTC. This sequence encodes CTSSLETGTSGSFYNEQFF.

The V call is TRBV28, the J call TRBJ2-7, with 7 bases matching TRBD1. Germline V lookup: CDR1 MDHEN, CDR2 SYDVKM. The CDR3 sequence is 14 residues long. V dropped 7 bases and J dropped 2; count of bases not matched to a gene: 8. CDR3: CASTTQGEAYEQYF. The CDR3 DNA reads as TGTGCCAGCACCACGCAGGGGGAAGCCTACGAGCAGTACTTC.

J is TRBJ1-1 and V is TRBV6-2 or TRBV6-3; no clear D gene. CDR3 size: 15 residues. V dropped 6 bases and J dropped 1 base, with 15 bases sitting between them. The germline CDR1 and CDR2 sequences are MNHEY and SVGEGT. The CDR3 sequence is CASRFLHGRNTEAFF. The CDR3 DNA sequence: TGTGCCAGCAGATTTCTCCATGGACGGAACACTGAAGCTTTCTTT.

This clonotype was detected only a few times. The gene calls are TRBV29-1 and TRBJ2-5; possibly TRBD2 for D (5 bases). CDR1 and CDR2 from the germline V gene are SQVTM and ANQGSEA. The CDR3 is made up of 14 amino acids. V was pared by 4 bases and J by 3 bases, with 15 bases between. The CDR3 DNA reads TGCAGCGTTGGAGCCAGCGCGAGGGAAGAGACCCAGTACTTC. Translating it yields CSVGASAREETQYF.

A remark on this clonotype: At one boundary the junction diverges from the germline segment, which might be a read error. The V call is TRBV2, the J call TRBJ2-2, with 9 bases fitting TRBD2. The CDR3 is 14 residues long. CDR1 and CDR2 from the germline V gene are SNHLY and FYNNEI. In nucleotides, the CDR3 is TGTGCCTCCGCGGCGGGAGGGAACACCGTGGAGCTGTTTTTT. It codes for CASAAGGNTVELFF.

In its sample, this clonotype was seen many times. J is TRBJ2-5 and V is TRBV5-5, with D possibly TRBD2 on 6 matching bases. The V and J ends lost 3 bases and 4 bases respectively, with 16 bases between them. CDR3 length: 15 residues. CDR1 and CDR2 from the germline V gene are SGHKS and YYEKEE (reference sequence). CDR3 protein: CASSWIADGGETQYF. The CDR3 DNA follows: TGTGCCAGCAGCTGGATAGCGGACGGGGGAGAGACCCAGTACTTC.

A word on this clonotype: At one end the junction does not follow the germline gene, possibly because of a read error. The chain links TRBV29-1 to TRBJ2-1, with 7 bases aligning to TRBD2. From germline, CDR1 is SQVTM and CDR2 ANQGSEA. This CDR3 spans 13 amino acids. The CDR3 DNA follows: TGCAGCGTTGATGGGACTACCTACGATGAGCAGTTCTTC. The encoded protein is CSVDGTTYDEQFF.

Notes on this clonotype: A much more abundant neighbour one base away suggests this may be a read error. Given the absence of the conserved phenylalanine or tryptophan at the CDR3 end, a read error is likely. The chain employs TRBV11-2 and TRBJ1-1, with D hard to call. V lost 0 bases and J lost 6, with 8 bases in between. From germline, CDR1 is SGHAT and CDR2 FQNNGV. The CDR3 has 13 amino acids. The chain's CDR3 is CASSLDYGAEAFY. DNA of the CDR3: TGTGCCAGCAGCTTAGATTACGGGGCTGAAGCTTTCTAT.

The CDR3 sequence: CAINGQAGEQYF. The CDR3 nucleotides are TGTGCCATCAACGGACAGGCGGGCGAGCAGTACTTC. J is TRBJ2-7 and V is TRBV10-3; TRBD1 agrees at 7 bases. J was trimmed by 6 bases and V by 7 bases; bases with no gene match: 6. The CDR3 totals 12 residues. The germline V gene has CDR1 ENHRY and CDR2 SYGVKD.

The V call is TRBV6-6, the J call TRBJ1-1; TRBD1 aligns across 10 bases. This CDR3 comprises 14 residues. After removal of 5 bases from V and 5 bases from J, the junction contained 5 bases not matched to a gene. CDR1 and CDR2 from the germline V gene are MNHNY and SVGAGI (reference sequence). The CDR3 is CASSGTGVRTEAFF. Here the CDR3 DNA reads TGTGCCAGCAGTGGGACAGGGGTAAGGACTGAAGCTTTCTTT.

This clonotype was detected only once. Because it lacks the conserved phenylalanine or tryptophan at the end, this CDR3 is likely a read error. The gene calls are TRBV12-3 or TRBV12-4 and TRBJ2-5, with D maybe TRBD2 (7 bases). Trimming pared 10 bases from V and 4 bases from J, leaving 19 bases between. The CDR3 is 14 amino acids. Here the CDR3 DNA reads TGTGCCATCAGGGGAGGGGGAGGATTAGAGACCCAGTACCTC. Encoded protein: CAIRGGGGLETQYL.

This clonotype was observed many times. This chain uses TRBV29-1 with TRBJ2-1, with D possibly matching TRBD2 (6 bases). CDR1 is SQVTM, CDR2 ANQGSEA, per germline. V was shortened by 8 bases and J by 3 bases, with 14 bases between the two germline ends. The CDR3 is 13 amino acids. CDR3 region: CSYGGAVYNEQFF. The CDR3 bases are TGCAGCTACGGAGGGGCGGTCTACAATGAGCAGTTCTTC.

This clonotype occurred once. The chain carries TRBV12-3 or TRBV12-4 and TRBJ1-3; a weak D match, TRBD1 (6 bases). Trimming removed 11 bases at V and 1 base at J, with 21 bases between. The CDR3 is 16 residues long. The CDR3 bases are TGTGCCGGCATGCTTGGGGGCCCGGGTTCTGGAAACACCATATATTTT. It yields the protein CAGMLGGPGSGNTIYF.

The chain uses TRBV4-1 and TRBJ1-3, with D possibly TRBD1 on 5 matching bases. The germline V and J ends were trimmed by 0 bases and 9 bases, with 9 bases remaining between them. Germline assignment: CDR1 MGHRA and CDR2 YSYEKL. The CDR3 has 13 residues. The chain's CDR3 is CASSQDVGATIYF. CDR3 DNA sequence: TGCGCCAGCAGCCAAGATGTAGGGGCCACCATATATTTT.

The chain is built from TRBV11-2 and TRBJ2-1; D possibly corresponds to TRBD2 (5 bases). V lost 5 bases to trimming and J lost 1 base, with 18 bases between them. The CDR3 has 17 amino acids. Germline values: CDR1 SGHAT, CDR2 FQNNGV. The CDR3 spells CASSPSPPGTSYNEQFF. The CDR3 coding sequence is TGTGCCAGCAGCCCATCCCCCCCGGGAACTTCCTACAATGAGCAGTTCTTC. Filled out from reference TRBV11-2 and TRBJ2-1, the complete variable domain reads EAGVAQSPRYKIIEKRQSVAFWCNPISGHATLYWYQQILGQGPKLLIQFQNNGVVDDSQLPKDRFSAERLKGVDSTLKIQPAKLEDSAVYLCASSPSPPGTSYNEQFFGPGTRLTVL.

This chain links TRBV7-3 with TRBJ1-1, with TRBD1 matching 7 bases. The CDR3 runs to 14 residues. Germline CDR1 SGHTA, CDR2 FQGTGA. V was pared by 5 bases and J by 4 bases, with 7 bases of the junction left unmatched. The CDR3 DNA follows: TGTGCCAGCAGCCCCTCCCAGGGGGGCACTGAAGCTTTCTTT. Encoded protein: CASSPSQGGTEAFF.

The chain is built from TRBV5-4 and TRBJ2-7; D not certain. V was clipped by 1 base and J by 6 bases, with 8 bases between them. Looked up from germline, CDR1 is SGHNT and CDR2 is YYREEE (reference sequence). The CDR3 is 12 residues long. In DNA form, the CDR3 reads TGTGCCAGCAGCTTGCCGATCGGCGAGCAGTACTTC. Its translation: CASSLPIGEQYF.

The chain recombines TRBV30 with TRBJ1-4; D is unresolved. V lost 0 bases and J lost 10, with 12 bases in between. The germline V gene has CDR1 GTSNPN and CDR2 SVGIG (reference sequence). The CDR3 sequence is 13 residues long. CDR3 DNA sequence: TGTGCCTGGAGTGTAGCGCGAACGGGAAAACTGTTTTTT. Translating it yields CAWSVARTGKLFF.

A word on this clonotype: At one boundary the junction diverges from the germline segment, which might be a read error. This rearrangement joins TRBV4-1 to TRBJ1-2; D is possibly TRBD1 (5 bases). The CDR3 has 15 amino acids. Per the germline V gene, CDR1 is MGHRA and CDR2 is YSYEKL. The chain's CDR3 is CASSQYRGLSYGYTF. DNA for the CDR3: TGCGCCAGCAGCCAATATAGGGGTTTGAGCTATGGCTACACCTTT.

This clonotype was recorded only once. Its ends do not fully match the called genes, so a read error is possible. This sequence joins TRBV5-4 and TRBJ2-5; perhaps TRBD1 as D (6 bases). CDR3 length: 14 amino acids. The germline CDR1 and CDR2 sequences are SGHNT and YYREEE (reference sequence). Here the CDR3 reads CASSSGQRQDTQYF. CDR3 DNA: TGTGCCAGCAGCTCTGGACAGCGCCAAGATACCCAGTACTTC.